This T cell receptor (beta chain) stems from a study of shared clonotypes between healthy human individuals. Study details: Donor ages ranged 18 to 49 years: two women, a few men. Findings and caveats of the study: Across a few donors, naive CD4 shared roughly 5%, naive CD8 3% to 3.5%, memory CD4 roughly 2.4%, memory CD8 0.4%.

Deletions cut 0 bases from V and 8 bases from J, with 10 bases between. CDR1 LNHNV and CDR2 YYDKDF come from the germline V gene (reference sequence). The CDR3 loop spans 14 amino acids. Every subset's genomic DNA went evenly onto several immunoSEQ plates. Per the authors' pipeline: ImmunoSEQ gave junction-only sequences without quality scores, so filtering differed. Sequenced by immunoSEQ multiplex PCR; TCRdb stores in-frame clones only, minus some. The DNA was the basis for D and trimming; V, J and clone size are from that table. This sample yields roughly 1,500,000 clones, of which roughly 98% are seen a single time; roughly 0.42% belongs to the top ten. As for this clone: The antigen is not known. Other DNA sequences in the sample encode the same CDR3.

This receptor was taken from a man aged 25-40 years in good health. Sequences were obtained from naive CD4+ T cells sorted from blood. Subset of the sample: CD45RA+ positively selected. The V call is TRBV15, the J call TRBJ1-4; TRBD1 might be the D (5 bases). CDR3 DNA: TGTGCCACCAGCAGAGATCGGGGGGGAGAAAAACTGTTTTTT. Protein: CATSRDRGGEKLFF.